This T cell receptor (beta chain) was documented in a study of blood T cell repertoires in COVID-19. Study as a whole: Acute and convalescent COVID-19 samples came from the United States, Italy and Spain.

Authors' analysis steps: Quantification of nucleated cells was approximated via reference gene primer amplification. Clones were sequenced by immunoSEQ multiplex PCR, and TCRdb holds only the in-frame ones, with some missing. Clone size and V and J calls were adopted from that table, with D and trimming inferred from the DNA. The sample shows some 64,000 clones, about 76% of them seen only once. The germline CDR1 and CDR2 sequences are SGHDT and YYEEEE. Trimming pared 4 bases from V and 8 bases from J, leaving 16 bases between. The CDR3 loop spans 15 amino acids. The sample consisted of peripheral blood. The clonotype comes from a human donor in a cohort sampled during active COVID-19. This chain uses TRBV5-6 with TRBJ1-6; tentatively, D is TRBD1 (6 bases). DNA of the CDR3: TGTGCCAGCAGCCCGAAGCAGGGGAGTCATTCACCCCTCCACTTT. It translates to CASSPKQGSHSPLHF.